The clone carrying this T cell receptor beta chain was observed a handful of times. Its specificity is not known. V lost 1 base, J lost 0 bases, and 12 bases lay in between. The CDR3 length is 16 residues. Looked up from germline, CDR1 is LGHNA and CDR2 is YSLEER. All of the isolated RNA was reverse transcribed, so expressed TCRB transcripts were sequenced. Method: immunoSEQ multiplex PCR; TCRdb's copy keeps in-frame clones and lacks some. The data show hundreds of thousands of clones, over 12% seen once. The sample belongs to a study of beta chain features in type 1 diabetes. Study results and limitations: Reads derived from cDNA could over-represent cells showing high TCR expression. In every one of the four CD4+ subsets, TCRB CDR3s were moderately but significantly shorter in Type 1 diabetes patients. For type 1 diabetes patients, VDJ junctions showed fewer insertions and more deletions. Naive, central memory and regulatory TCRB repertoires appeared more similar among patients than healthy donors.

The V call is TRBV4-3, the J call TRBJ1-2; tentative D call: TRBD1 (5 bases). The sequence came from a man between 18 and 29 years old with type 1 diabetes. Sequenced material: naive CD4+ T cells from blood. The CDR3: CASSQVGTGPNYGYTF. The DNA for the CDR3 is TGCGCCAGCAGCCAAGTGGGGACGGGCCCTAACTATGGCTACACCTTC.